The clone carrying this T cell receptor (beta chain) has only a few counts. No antigen is known for it. The data derive from a study of T-cell memory formation after mild COVID-19. TCRdb re-called the 5' RACE reads through MiXCR, storing one row per CDR3 protein. The sample contains approximately 450,000 distinct CDR3 sequences, roughly 20% of which appear only once. Study results and caveats: There were some responding clones in pre-infection memory, which suggested that cross-reactive memory had joined. Clonal second-wave expansions that peaked on day 37 had unconfirmed SARS-CoV-2 specificity. Clones contracting over day 15 to 85 were CD4/CD8 balanced, with later expanders leaning CD4+.

The CDR3 totals 17 residues. Germline loops: CDR1 SGHAT, CDR2 FQNNGV. V shed 1 base, J shed 11 bases, and the junction held 9 bases outside the gene matches. The TCR comes from an adult woman who had mild COVID-19 (a few samples of this study predate the infection). Cell type and time point are not known. This chain uses TRBV11-2 with TRBJ1-6; TRBD1 aligns across 12 bases. The sequenced sample was PBMCs or a T cell subset sorted from them (not recorded which). CDR3 residues: CASSLGGQGAQRPPLHF. The CDR3 DNA sequence: TGTGCCAGCAGCTTAGGGGGACAGGGGGCGCAACGGCCACCCCTCCACTTT.